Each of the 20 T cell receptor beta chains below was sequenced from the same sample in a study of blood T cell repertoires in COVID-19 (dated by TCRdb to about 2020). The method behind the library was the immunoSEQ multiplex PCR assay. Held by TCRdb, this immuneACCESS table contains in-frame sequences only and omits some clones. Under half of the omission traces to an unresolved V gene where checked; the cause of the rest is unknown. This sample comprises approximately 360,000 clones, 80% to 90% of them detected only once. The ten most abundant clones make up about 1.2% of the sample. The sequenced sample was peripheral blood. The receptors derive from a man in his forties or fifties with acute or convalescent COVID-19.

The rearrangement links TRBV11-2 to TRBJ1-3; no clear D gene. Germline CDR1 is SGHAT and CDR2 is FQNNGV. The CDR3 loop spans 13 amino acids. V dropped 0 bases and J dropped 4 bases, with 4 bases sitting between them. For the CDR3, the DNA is TGTGCCAGCAGCTTAGATCTCGGAAACACCATATATTTT. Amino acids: CASSLDLGNTIYF. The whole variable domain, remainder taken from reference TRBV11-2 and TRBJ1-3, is EAGVAQSPRYKIIEKRQSVAFWCNPISGHATLYWYQQILGQGPKLLIQFQNNGVVDDSQLPKDRFSAERLKGVDSTLKIQPAKLEDSAVYLCASSLDLGNTIYFGEGSWLTVV.

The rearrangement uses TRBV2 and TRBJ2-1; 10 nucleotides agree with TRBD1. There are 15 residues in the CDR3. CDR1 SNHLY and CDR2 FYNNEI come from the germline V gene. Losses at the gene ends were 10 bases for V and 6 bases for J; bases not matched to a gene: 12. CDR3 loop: CATAGQGIMSNEQFF. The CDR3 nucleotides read TGTGCCACCGCGGGACAGGGGATAATGAGCAATGAGCAGTTCTTC.

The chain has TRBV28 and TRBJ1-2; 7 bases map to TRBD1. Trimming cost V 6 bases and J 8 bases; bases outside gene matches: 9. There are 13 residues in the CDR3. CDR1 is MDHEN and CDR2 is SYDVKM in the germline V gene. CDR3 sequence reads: CASRATGMGGYTF. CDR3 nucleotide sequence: TGTGCCAGCAGGGCGACAGGGATGGGGGGCTACACCTTC.

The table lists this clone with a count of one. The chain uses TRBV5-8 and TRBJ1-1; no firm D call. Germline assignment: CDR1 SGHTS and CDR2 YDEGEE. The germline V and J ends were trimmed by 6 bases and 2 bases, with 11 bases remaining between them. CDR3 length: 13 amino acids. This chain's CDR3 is CASKGRVNTEAFF. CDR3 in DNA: TGTGCCAGCAAAGGTCGGGTAAACACTGAAGCTTTCTTT.

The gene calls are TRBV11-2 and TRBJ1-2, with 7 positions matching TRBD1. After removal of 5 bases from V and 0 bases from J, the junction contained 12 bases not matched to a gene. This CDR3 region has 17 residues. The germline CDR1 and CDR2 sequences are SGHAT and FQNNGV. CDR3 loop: CASSPTYRGPPNYGYTF. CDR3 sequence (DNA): TGTGCCAGCAGCCCTACCTACAGGGGACCACCTAACTATGGCTACACCTTC. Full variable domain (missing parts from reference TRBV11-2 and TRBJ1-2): EAGVAQSPRYKIIEKRQSVAFWCNPISGHATLYWYQQILGQGPKLLIQFQNNGVVDDSQLPKDRFSAERLKGVDSTLKIQPAKLEDSAVYLCASSPTYRGPPNYGYTFGSGTRLTVV.

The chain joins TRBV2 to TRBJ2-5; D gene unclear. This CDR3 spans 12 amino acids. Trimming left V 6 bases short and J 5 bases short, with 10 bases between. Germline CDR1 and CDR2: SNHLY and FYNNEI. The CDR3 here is CASRVARETQYF. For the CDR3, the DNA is TGTGCCAGCAGAGTTGCCCGGGAGACCCAGTACTTC.

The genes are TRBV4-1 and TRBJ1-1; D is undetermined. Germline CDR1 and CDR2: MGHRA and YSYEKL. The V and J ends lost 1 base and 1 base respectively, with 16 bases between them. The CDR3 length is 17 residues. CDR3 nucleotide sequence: TGCGCCAGCAGCCAAGGGTTTCAGACTAGTAAGAACACTGAAGCTTTCTTT. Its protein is CASSQGFQTSKNTEAFF.

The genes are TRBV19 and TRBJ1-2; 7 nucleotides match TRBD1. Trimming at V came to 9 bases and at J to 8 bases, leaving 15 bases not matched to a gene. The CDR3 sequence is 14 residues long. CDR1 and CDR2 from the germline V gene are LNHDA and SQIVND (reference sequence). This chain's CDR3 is CASNREQGRGGYTF. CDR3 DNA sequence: TGTGCCAGCAATCGGGAACAGGGGAGAGGAGGCTACACCTTC.

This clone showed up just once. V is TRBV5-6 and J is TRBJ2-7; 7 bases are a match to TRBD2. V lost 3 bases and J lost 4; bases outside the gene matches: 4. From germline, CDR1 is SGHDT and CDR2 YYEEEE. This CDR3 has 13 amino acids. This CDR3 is CASSWDYPYEQYF. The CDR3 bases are TGTGCCAGCAGCTGGGACTATCCGTACGAGCAGTACTTC.

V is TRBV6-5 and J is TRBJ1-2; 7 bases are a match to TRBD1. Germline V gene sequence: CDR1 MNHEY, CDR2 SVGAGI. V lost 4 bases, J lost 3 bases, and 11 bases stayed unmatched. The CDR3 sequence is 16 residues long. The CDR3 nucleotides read TGTGCCAGCAGTTCCCGAAGGGACAGTTTACACTATGGCTACACCTTC. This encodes CASSSRRDSLHYGYTF.

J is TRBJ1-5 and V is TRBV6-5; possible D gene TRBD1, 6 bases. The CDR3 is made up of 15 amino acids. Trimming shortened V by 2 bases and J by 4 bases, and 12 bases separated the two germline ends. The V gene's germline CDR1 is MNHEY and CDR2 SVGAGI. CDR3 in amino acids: CASSYRQVHNQPQHF. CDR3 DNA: TGTGCCAGCAGTTACCGACAGGTCCATAATCAGCCCCAGCATTTT.

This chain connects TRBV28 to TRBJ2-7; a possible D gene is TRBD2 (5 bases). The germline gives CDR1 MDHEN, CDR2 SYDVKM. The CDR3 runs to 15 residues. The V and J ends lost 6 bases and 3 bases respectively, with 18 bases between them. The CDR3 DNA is TGTGCCAGCAGGCCCCCGGGGTCACGCCTCTACGAGCAGTACTTC. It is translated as CASRPPGSRLYEQYF.

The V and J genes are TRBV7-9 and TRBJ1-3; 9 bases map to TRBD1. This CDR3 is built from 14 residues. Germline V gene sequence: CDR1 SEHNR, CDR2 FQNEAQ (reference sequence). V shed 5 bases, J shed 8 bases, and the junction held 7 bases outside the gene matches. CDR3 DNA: TGTGCCAGCAGCCGACGGGGACAGGGTGACACCATATATTTT. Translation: CASSRRGQGDTIYF.

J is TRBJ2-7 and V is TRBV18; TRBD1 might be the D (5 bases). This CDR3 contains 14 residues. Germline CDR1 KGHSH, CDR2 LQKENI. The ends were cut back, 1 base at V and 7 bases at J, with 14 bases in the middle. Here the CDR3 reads CASSPRPRVGEQYF. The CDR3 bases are TGTGCCAGCTCACCACGCCCCAGGGTGGGGGAGCAGTACTTC.

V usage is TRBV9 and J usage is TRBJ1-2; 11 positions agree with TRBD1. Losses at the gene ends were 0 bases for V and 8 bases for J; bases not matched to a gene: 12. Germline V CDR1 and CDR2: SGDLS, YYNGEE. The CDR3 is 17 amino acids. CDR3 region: CASSVAGQGASAVGYTF. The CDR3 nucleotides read TGTGCCAGCAGCGTAGCCGGACAGGGGGCGTCTGCGGTAGGCTACACCTTC.

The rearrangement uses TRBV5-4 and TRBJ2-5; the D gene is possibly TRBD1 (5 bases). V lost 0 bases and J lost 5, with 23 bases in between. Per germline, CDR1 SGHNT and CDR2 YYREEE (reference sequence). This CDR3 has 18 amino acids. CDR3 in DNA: TGTGCCAGCAGCTTGGGGGTTCTTGATAGGGGCGCGATGGAGACCCAGTACTTC. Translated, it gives CASSLGVLDRGAMETQYF.

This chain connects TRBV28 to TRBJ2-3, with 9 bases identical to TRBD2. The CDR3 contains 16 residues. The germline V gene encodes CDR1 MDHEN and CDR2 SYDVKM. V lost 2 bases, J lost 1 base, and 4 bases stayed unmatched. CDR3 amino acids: CASSLAGGSGTDTQYF. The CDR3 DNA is TGTGCCAGCAGTTTAGCGGGAGGGAGCGGCACAGATACGCAGTATTTT.

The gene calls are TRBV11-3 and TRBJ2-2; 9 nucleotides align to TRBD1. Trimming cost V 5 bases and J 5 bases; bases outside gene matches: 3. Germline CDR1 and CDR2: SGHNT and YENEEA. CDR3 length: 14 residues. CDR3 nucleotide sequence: TGTGCCAGCAGCGGAGGACAGGGGACCGGGGAGCTGTTTTTT. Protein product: CASSGGQGTGELFF. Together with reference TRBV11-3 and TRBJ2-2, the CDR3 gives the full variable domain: EAGVVQSPRYKIIEKKQPVAFWCNPISGHNTLYWYLQNLGQGPELLIRYENEEAVDDSQLPKDRFSAERLKGVDSTLKIQPAELGDSAVYLCASSGGQGTGELFFGEGSRLTVL.

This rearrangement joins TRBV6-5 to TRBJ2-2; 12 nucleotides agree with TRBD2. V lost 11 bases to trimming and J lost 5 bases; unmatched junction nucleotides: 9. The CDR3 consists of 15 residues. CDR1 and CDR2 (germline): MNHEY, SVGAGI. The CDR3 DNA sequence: TGTGCCGTTCGACTAGCGGGAGAGGGAACCGGGGAGCTGTTTTTT. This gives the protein CAVRLAGEGTGELFF.

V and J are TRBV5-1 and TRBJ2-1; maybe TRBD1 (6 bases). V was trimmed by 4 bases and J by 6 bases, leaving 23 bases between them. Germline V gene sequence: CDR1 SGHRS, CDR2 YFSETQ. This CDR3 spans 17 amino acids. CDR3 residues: CASSPGTRGFGRNEQFF. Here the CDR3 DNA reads TGCGCCAGCAGCCCAGGGACGAGGGGGTTTGGGCGCAATGAGCAGTTCTTC. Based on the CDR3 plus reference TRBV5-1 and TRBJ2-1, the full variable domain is KAGVTQTPRYLIKTRGQQVTLSCSPISGHRSVSWYQQTPGQGLQFLFEYFSETQRNKGNFPGRFSGRQFSNSRSEMNVSTLELGDSALYLCASSPGTRGFGRNEQFFGPGTRLTVL.